These 17 T cell receptor beta chains were sequenced from one sample in a study of blood T cells in healthy people across ages. Together with a sample-barcoded 5' primer, a J-beta primer mix was included in a second PCR lasting about 7 to 11 cycles. TCRdb reprocessed the 5' RACE reads via MiXCR and lists one record per CDR3 protein. Of 1.5 million to 2 million distinct CDR3 sequences in the sample, roughly 27% were seen once. The sample was blood. The origin of the receptors is a woman in her 30s in good health.

This clonotype occurred many times. The chain joins TRBV7-9 to TRBJ2-1; no reliable D call. Germline values: CDR1 SEHNR, CDR2 FQNEAQ (reference sequence). This CDR3 contains 15 residues. The germline V and J ends were trimmed by 0 bases and 4 bases, with 10 bases remaining between them. CDR3 amino acids: CASSLAATPYNEQFF. The CDR3 DNA reads as TGTGCCAGCAGCTTAGCGGCTACTCCATACAATGAGCAGTTCTTC.

This clonotype was detected only a few times. The rearrangement uses TRBV9 and TRBJ2-5; D might be TRBD2 (6 bases). This CDR3 comprises 15 residues. Trimming shortened V by 4 bases and J by 3 bases, and 16 bases separated the two germline ends. Germline V CDR1 and CDR2: SGDLS, YYNGEE. CDR3 sequence: CASSFGGLTKETQYF. The CDR3 DNA reads TGTGCCAGCAGCTTCGGAGGGCTAACAAAAGAGACCCAGTACTTC.

This clonotype occurred a few times. The DNA of the CDR3 is TGTGCCAGCAGTGAATCCCATGGTTCAGCCAAAAACATTCAGTACTTC. Translation gives CASSESHGSAKNIQYF. The chain couples TRBV2 to TRBJ2-4; D is undetermined. This CDR3 comprises 16 residues. The V and J ends lost 2 bases and 0 bases respectively, with 11 bases between them. CDR1 is SNHLY and CDR2 is FYNNEI in the germline V gene.

This clonotype was found a few times. This rearrangement joins TRBV3-1 to TRBJ1-4; no definite D call. CDR3 length: 12 amino acids. Trimming took off 1 base at V and 16 bases at J, with 13 bases between the two ends. CDR1 is LGHDT, CDR2 YNNKEL, per germline (reference sequence). This chain's CDR3 is CASSQVGKRRFF. The CDR3 DNA reads TGTGCCAGCAGCCAAGTTGGCAAAAGAAGGTTTTTT.

This clonotype was observed a few times. The rearrangement uses TRBV5-5 and TRBJ2-5; 8 positions agree with TRBD1. Germline CDR1 SGHKS, CDR2 YYEKEE (reference sequence). Unmatched junction bases numbered 9, after V lost 4 bases and J lost 1 base. This CDR3 is 16 amino acids long. The CDR3 DNA reads as TGTGCCAGCAGCCGACGAACAGGGGGACCCCAAGAGACCCAGTACTTC. Translating gives CASSRRTGGPQETQYF.

This clonotype appeared a few times. V is TRBV6-5 and J is TRBJ1-2; D gene ambiguous. There are 13 residues in the CDR3. Germline CDR1 reads MNHEY; CDR2 reads SVGAGI. The CDR3 spells CAGRRGSQDGYTF. DNA for the CDR3: TGTGCTGGCAGACGAGGGAGTCAGGATGGCTACACCTTC.

The chain has TRBV3-1 and TRBJ1-4; D might be TRBD1 (6 bases). Germline V gene sequence: CDR1 LGHDT, CDR2 YNNKEL (reference sequence). The V and J ends lost 4 bases and 2 bases respectively, with 11 bases between them. The CDR3 spans 15 residues. The CDR3 bases are TGTGCCAGCAGCCTCCGGGACACTACTAATGAAAAACTGTTTTTT. It specifies CASSLRDTTNEKLFF.

This clonotype has just a few counts. The chain has TRBV29-1 and TRBJ1-6; D is uncertain. The CDR3 is 14 amino acids. The V and J ends lost 6 bases and 4 bases respectively, with 13 bases between them. Germline lookup yields CDR1 SQVTM and CDR2 ANQGSEA. CDR3 nucleotides: TGCAGCGTGGCGGATGGCAGGTATAATTCACCCCTCCACTTT. Translated: CSVADGRYNSPLHF.

V usage is TRBV7-2 and J usage is TRBJ2-7; the D gene is possibly TRBD1 (7 bases). The V end lost 5 bases, the J end lost 12 bases, and 17 bases lay between the germline ends. Germline V lookup: CDR1 SGHTA, CDR2 FQGNSA. This CDR3 is built from 12 residues. CDR3 loop: CASSQGGYSGYF. CDR3 DNA sequence: TGTGCCAGCAGCCAGGGGGGCTACAGTGGGTACTTC.

This clonotype was seen a single time. This chain joins TRBV6-2 or TRBV6-3 and TRBJ1-2; 7 bases are a match to TRBD1. Germline V gene sequence: CDR1 MNHEY, CDR2 SVGEGT. The CDR3 is 14 residues long. The junction had 11 bases not matched to a gene; V was cut back by 0 bases and J by 13 bases. The CDR3 coding sequence is TGTGCCAGCAGTTACTCAACCACCGGGACAGCCACCACCTTC. Translation: CASSYSTTGTATTF.

This clonotype was counted between two and nine times. The rearrangement links TRBV11-2 to TRBJ2-7; D remains unclear. Germline assignment: CDR1 SGHAT and CDR2 FQNNGV. This CDR3 region has 14 residues. Trimming stripped 0 bases from V and 4 bases from J, with 10 bases between. This CDR3 is CASSLEWGGYEQYF. DNA of the CDR3: TGTGCCAGCAGCTTAGAGTGGGGTGGGTACGAGCAGTACTTC.

This clonotype showed up just a few times. The CDR3 region is CATEPQGLDSDEQYF. CDR3 in DNA: TGTGCCACTGAACCTCAGGGGCTTGATAGCGATGAGCAGTACTTC. This chain joins TRBV2 and TRBJ2-5; the D gene is possibly TRBD1 (6 bases). This CDR3 spans 15 amino acids. Trimming cost V 10 bases and J 11 bases, with 29 bases left between them. The germline V gene has CDR1 SNHLY and CDR2 FYNNEI.

The sample holds a few counts of this clonotype. J is TRBJ2-7 and V is TRBV28; 8 bases fit TRBD1. Germline assignment: CDR1 MDHEN and CDR2 SYDVKM. V lost 4 bases to trimming and J lost 2 bases; unmatched junction nucleotides: 7. The CDR3 has 15 residues. The CDR3 loop reads CASSSRDRRAYEQYF. The CDR3 DNA sequence: TGTGCCAGCAGTTCCAGGGACAGGCGGGCCTACGAGCAGTACTTC.

The rearrangement joins TRBV20-1 to TRBJ1-4; possibly TRBD1 for D (5 bases). V was trimmed by 6 bases and J by 7 bases, leaving 18 bases between them. The V gene's germline CDR1 is DFQATT and CDR2 SNEGSKA (reference sequence). The CDR3 extends over 14 amino acids. CDR3 nucleotide sequence: TGCAGTGCAACCTCGGGTAACAGGCCTGAAAAACTGTTTTTT. It translates to CSATSGNRPEKLFF.

The CDR3 loop is CASSSYGTSGTYEQYF. CDR3 sequence (DNA): TGTGCCAGCAGTTCTTACGGGACTAGCGGGACCTACGAGCAGTACTTC. The chain joins TRBV28 to TRBJ2-7, with 13 bases lining up with TRBD2. The V gene end was trimmed by 4 bases and the J gene end by 2 bases; junction bases not matched to a gene: 5. From germline, CDR1 is MDHEN and CDR2 SYDVKM. CDR3 length: 16 residues.

The chain is built from TRBV10-1 and TRBJ2-1, with D possibly being TRBD1 (6 bases). Trimming took 4 bases from V and 1 from J, leaving 14 bases between them. Germline CDR1 and CDR2: WNHNN and SYGVQD (reference sequence). CDR3 size: 16 residues. CDR3 sequence: CASSGNRAQSYNEQFF. In DNA form, the CDR3 reads TGCGCCAGCAGTGGCAACAGGGCCCAGTCCTACAATGAGCAGTTCTTC.

For this clonotype: Germline is not matched at one junction end, which may reflect a read error. The rearrangement uses TRBV5-1 and TRBJ1-5; 9 nucleotides match TRBD1. Germline CDR1 is SGHRS and CDR2 is YFSETQ. This CDR3 has 15 residues. CDR3 loop: CASSLTGQGNQPRHF. CDR3 sequence (DNA): TGCGCCAGCAGCTTAACGGGACAGGGCAATCAGCCCCGGCATTTT.